This paragraph covers one TCR beta chain sequence. Its specificity is unknown. This entry is derived from a study of regulatory T cells in long-lasting Graves disease. Findings and caveats of the study: Sample size, which was small, may have reduced accuracy. Favored usage of TRBV28, TRBJ1-2 and TRBJ2-5 was recorded in persistent disease. Persistent Graves' patients possessed reduced TCR diversity relative to recently diagnosed ones.

Construction of TCR beta libraries relied on iRepertoire HTBI primers and on Arm-PCR targeting CDR3 regions. TCRdb processed the multiplex PCR reads anew with MiXCR; each CDR3 protein has one entry. The sample gives some 560,000 distinct CDR3 sequences, about 16% of which show up once; approximately 25% is in the top ten. Indicated time point: newly diagnosed GD, antithyroid drugs for less than 3 months. There was RNA extracted from PBMCs, and the TCR library was made from it. Trimming pared 3 bases from V and 9 bases from J, leaving 25 bases between. Germline lookup yields CDR1 SGDLS and CDR2 YYNGEE. The CDR3 extends over 16 amino acids. In addition, the sample was reused for a study of T cells in Graves' hyperthyroidism and ophthalmopathy. This second study says: HTBI primers were used for first-round RT-PCR of the TCR CDR3.

The rearrangement joins TRBV9 to TRBJ2-7; D is tentatively TRBD1 or TRBD2 (5 bases each). This clonotype was sampled from a woman in her forties or fifties with Graves disease. This material consisted of peripheral blood mononuclear cells (PBMCs), taken at new diagnosis, from a patient treated with antithyroid drugs. The DNA of the CDR3 is TGTGCCAGCAGCGGGGGACCGTTCGACCCTTACGATTGGCAGTACTTC. Amino acids: CASSGGPFDPYDWQYF. Combining the CDR3 with reference TRBV9 and TRBJ2-7 gives the whole variable domain DSGVTQTPKHLITATGQRVTLRCSPRSGDLSVYWYQQSLDQGLQFLIQYYNGEERAKGNILERFSAQQFPDLHSELNLSSLELGDSALYFCASSGGPFDPYDWQYFGPGTRLTVT.